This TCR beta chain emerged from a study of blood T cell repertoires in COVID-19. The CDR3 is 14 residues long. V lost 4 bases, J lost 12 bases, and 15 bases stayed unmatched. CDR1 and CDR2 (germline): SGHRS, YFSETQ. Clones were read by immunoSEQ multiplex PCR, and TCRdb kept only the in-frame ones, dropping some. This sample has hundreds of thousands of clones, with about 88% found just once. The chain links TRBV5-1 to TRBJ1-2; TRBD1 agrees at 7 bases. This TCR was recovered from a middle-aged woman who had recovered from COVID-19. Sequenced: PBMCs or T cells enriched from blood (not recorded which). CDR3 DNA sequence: TGCGCCAGCAGCCCGAGACAGGGTGGGGAGGCAAACACCTTC. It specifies CASSPRQGGEANTF.